This TCR beta chain was documented in a study of blood T cell repertoires in COVID-19. Original processing notes: Reference gene primer amplification gave estimated nucleated cell counts. Sequenced by immunoSEQ multiplex PCR; TCRdb stores in-frame clones only, minus some. Clonal size and the V and J genes are those of that table, whereas D and trimming came from the DNA. This table has about 70,000 clones, more than 70% appearing once. This CDR3 contains 13 residues. Trimming pared 5 bases from V and 1 base from J, leaving 7 bases between. The germline CDR1 and CDR2 sequences are SGHNT and YYREEE (reference sequence).

The J gene is TRBJ2-4, the V gene TRBV5-4; no clear D gene. The sample consisted of peripheral blood. The clonotype originates from an elderly woman with active or convalescent COVID-19. CDR3 residues: CASSYGAKNIQYF. CDR3 bases: TGTGCCAGCAGTTACGGGGCCAAAAACATTCAGTACTTC.